This T cell receptor beta chain originates from a study of blood T cell repertoires in COVID-19. Germline V gene lookup returns CDR1 SGHAT and CDR2 FQNNGV. This CDR3 region has 12 residues. Trimming left V 5 bases short and J 3 bases short, with 6 bases between. TCRdb's copy holds only in-frame clones and misses some; the assay was immunoSEQ multiplex PCR. The repertoire holds roughly 100,000 clones, with about 85% as singletons. The material sequenced was peripheral blood. The sequence came from a man aged 45 to 65 with acute or convalescent COVID-19. The rearrangement links TRBV11-2 to TRBJ2-3; perhaps TRBD1 as D (5 bases). The CDR3 coding sequence is TGTGCCAGCAGCCGACAGACAGATACGCAGTATTTT. This translates into CASSRQTDTQYF.